A single T cell receptor (beta chain) is shown here with its context. Antigen specificity is unknown. The CDR3 is 16 residues long. Trimming took 4 bases from V and 4 from J, leaving 19 bases between them. Germline CDR1 and CDR2: MNHEY and SVGAGI. The data originate from a study of cytomegalovirus exposure and HLA in healthy donors. Study observations and caveats: Within an earlier analysis, most TCR beta V segments proved productive either about 87% or about 30% of the time. Associated with HLA alleles at 0.05 false discovery rate in a later analysis were some 18,000 TCR beta sequences. Looking again later, the authors saw that most CMV-associated TCR beta chains seemed HLA-restricted.

This PCR relied on a set of 60 Vbeta primers and 13 Jbeta primers. Sequencing used immunoSEQ multiplex PCR; TCRdb keeps in-frame clones, though not all of them. In the table there are some 250,000 clones, roughly 80% of which are singletons. The sequence derives from a woman aged 35 to 49 in good health and CMV-seropositive. This chain links TRBV6-5 with TRBJ2-5; maybe TRBD2 (7 bases). The specimen was PBMCs. CDR3 sequence: CASSSPRSGGAETQYF. Here the CDR3 DNA reads TGTGCCAGCAGTTCCCCGCGATCGGGGGGCGCAGAGACCCAGTACTTC.